There are a few counts of the clone carrying this T cell receptor beta chain. Trimming cost V 6 bases and J 8 bases; bases outside gene matches: 14. This CDR3 has 17 residues. The germline V gene encodes CDR1 MNHEY and CDR2 SMNVEV (reference sequence). These data belong to a study of response to subunit inactivated influenza vaccine. TCRdb itself ran the RT-PCR reads through MiXCR, one entry per CDR3 protein. Of roughly 620,000 distinct CDR3 sequences listed, about 11% are singletons. These data were also filed under a second study, of T cells expressing NK-cell markers. This second study says: It was by 5'RACE template switching with UMIs that TCR beta cDNA was made.

J is TRBJ2-1 and V is TRBV27; 12 nucleotides line up with TRBD2. The TCR sequence derives from a man in his fifties who received an inactivated influenza vaccine. Sequenced here: PBMCs from blood, sampled on the day of vaccination. CDR3 coding DNA: TGTGCCAGCAGCTTGACCCTAGCGGGAGGGGGTACCGATGAGCAGTTCTTC. Protein sequence: CASSLTLAGGGTDEQFF.